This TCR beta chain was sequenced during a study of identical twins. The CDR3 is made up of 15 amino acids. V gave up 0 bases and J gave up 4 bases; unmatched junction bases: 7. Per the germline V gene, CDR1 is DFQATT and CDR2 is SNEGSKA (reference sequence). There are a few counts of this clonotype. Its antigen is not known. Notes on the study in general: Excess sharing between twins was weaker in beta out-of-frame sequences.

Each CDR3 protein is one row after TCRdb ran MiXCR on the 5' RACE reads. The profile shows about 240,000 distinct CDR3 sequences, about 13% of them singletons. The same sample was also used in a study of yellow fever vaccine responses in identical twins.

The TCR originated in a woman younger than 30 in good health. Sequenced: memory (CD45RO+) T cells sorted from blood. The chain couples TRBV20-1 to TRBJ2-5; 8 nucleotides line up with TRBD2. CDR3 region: CSARDQRTSIETQYF. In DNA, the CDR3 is TGCAGTGCTAGAGATCAAAGGACTAGCATAGAGACCCAGTACTTC.